This T cell receptor beta chain was captured in a study of T cells after yellow fever vaccination. The overall study: Fractions with few cells were prepared using SMART-Seq v4 Ultra Low Input. Study-wide results and caveats: Boosting was followed by the reappearance of most primary-vaccination clones (approximately 97% CD4, about 90% CD8). Weaker, the secondary response had a peak occurring faster, on day 5 versus 15.

A process of 5'RACE template switching, which added a universal primer site and UMIs, was used to make TCR cDNA. TCRdb reanalysed the 5' RACE reads using MiXCR and keeps one entry per CDR3 protein. This sample has hundreds of thousands of distinct CDR3 sequences, with around 12% found just once. The germline V and J ends were trimmed by 5 bases and 3 bases, with 13 bases remaining between them. Germline CDR1 SEHNR, CDR2 FQNEAQ (reference sequence). The length of the CDR3 is 14 residues. Concerning this clonotype itself: What it binds is unknown.

The sequencing here drew on CD4+ T cells sorted from PBMCs, taken 15 days after the yellow fever booster vaccination. The sequence came from a man between 18 and 29 years old who received the YFV17D yellow fever vaccine. The chain is built from TRBV7-9 and TRBJ1-1; D possibly corresponds to TRBD1 (5 bases). CDR3 region: CASSPRGGDTEAFF. CDR3 in DNA: TGTGCCAGCAGCCCCCGGGGAGGGGACACTGAAGCTTTCTTT.